A few counts support the clone carrying this T cell receptor beta chain. Antigen: not known. Scientists made TCR beta libraries using quantitative 5'-RACE with molecular barcodes. A single record per CDR3 protein comes from TCRdb applying MiXCR to the 5' RACE reads. Here the sample spans 390,000 or so distinct CDR3 sequences, 20% to 25% being singletons. The length of the CDR3 is 16 residues. Trimming took 3 bases from V and 4 from J; bases not matched to a gene: 8. Germline CDR1 SGDLS, CDR2 YYNGEE. These data are taken from a study of CD8 T cells in ankylosing spondylitis. Overall study findings and caveats: About 8 highly homologous variants formed a TCR beta motif that appeared characteristic of ankylosing spondylitis blood. It was reported that disease-linked clones were significantly enriched in matched ankylosing spondylitis synovial fluid.

The sample taken for sequencing was blood, either unsorted or a sorted T cell fraction (not recorded which). The sequence was obtained from a male donor with ankylosing spondylitis. This rearrangement joins TRBV9 to TRBJ2-3; TRBD2 matches at 10 bases. CDR3 nucleotide sequence: TGTGCCAGCAGCGGTCTAGCGGGAGAGATGGCAGATACGCAGTATTTT. The encoded protein is CASSGLAGEMADTQYF.